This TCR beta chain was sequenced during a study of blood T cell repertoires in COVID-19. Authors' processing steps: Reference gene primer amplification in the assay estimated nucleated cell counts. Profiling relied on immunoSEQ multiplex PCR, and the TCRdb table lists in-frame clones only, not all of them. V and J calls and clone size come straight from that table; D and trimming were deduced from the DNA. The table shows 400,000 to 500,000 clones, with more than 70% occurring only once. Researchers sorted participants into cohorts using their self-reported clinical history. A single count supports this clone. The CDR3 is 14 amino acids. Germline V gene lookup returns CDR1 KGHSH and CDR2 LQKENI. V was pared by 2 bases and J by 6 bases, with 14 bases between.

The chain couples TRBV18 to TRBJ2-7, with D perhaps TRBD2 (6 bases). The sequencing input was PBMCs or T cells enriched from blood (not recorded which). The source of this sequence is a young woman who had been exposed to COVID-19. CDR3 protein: CASSPAGTPGEQYF. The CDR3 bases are TGTGCCAGCTCACCAGCCGGGACTCCGGGCGAGCAGTACTTC.